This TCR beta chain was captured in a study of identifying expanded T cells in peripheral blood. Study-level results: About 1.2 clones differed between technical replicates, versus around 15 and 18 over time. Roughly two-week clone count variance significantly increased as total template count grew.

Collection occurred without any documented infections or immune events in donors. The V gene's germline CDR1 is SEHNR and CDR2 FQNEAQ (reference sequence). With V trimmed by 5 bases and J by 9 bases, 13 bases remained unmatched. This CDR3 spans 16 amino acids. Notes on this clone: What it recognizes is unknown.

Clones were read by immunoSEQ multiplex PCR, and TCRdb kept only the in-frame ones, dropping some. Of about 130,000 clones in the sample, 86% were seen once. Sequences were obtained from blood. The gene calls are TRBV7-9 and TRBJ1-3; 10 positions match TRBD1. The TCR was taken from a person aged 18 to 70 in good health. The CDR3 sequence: CASSPLPGTGEGTIYF. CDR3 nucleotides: TGTGCCAGCAGCCCGCTTCCCGGGACAGGGGAGGGCACCATATATTTT.